The count of the clone carrying this TCR beta chain is one. CDR3 length: 16 amino acids. V was shortened by 6 bases and J by 1 base, with 16 bases between the two germline ends. Germline loops: CDR1 MDHEN, CDR2 SYDVKM. This specimen belongs to a study of blood T cell repertoires in COVID-19. Across the whole study: Both acute and convalescent COVID-19 samples were obtained from the United States, Italy and Spain. PBMCs, B-cell-depleted T cells, or T cells were the source of the cDNA or gDNA that made up the material.

Authors' methods: By means of reference gene primer amplification, nucleated cell counts were estimated. Measured with immunoSEQ multiplex PCR; TCRdb has only the in-frame clones, and not every one. V and J calls and clone size follow that table, whereas D and trimming were derived from the DNA. The sample yields about 120,000 clones, 85% seen once. The V and J genes are TRBV28 and TRBJ1-5; weak D call: TRBD1 (6 bases). The sequenced sample consisted of peripheral blood. This clonotype was sampled from an elderly man with active or convalescent COVID-19. The CDR3 DNA is TGTGCCAGCAGCCTAGGGGGGGGCTGGAGCAATCAGCCCCAGCATTTT. Translated: CASSLGGGWSNQPQHF.